This is a list of T cell receptor beta chains from one sample in a study of type 1 regulatory T cells. No cognate antigen is known for these TCRs. One entry per CDR3 protein results from TCRdb running MiXCR on the reads. The sample yields approximately 43,000 distinct CDR3 sequences, more than 10% seen once. The sequenced sample was cultured non-Tr1 T cells, either the whole culture or a sorted T cell fraction (not recorded which). Every receptor here comes from a human donor in good health. Both conserved end residues are part of each CDR3. Fields, in order: CDR3 DNA, CDR3 protein, clone size, D gene, CDR3 length, V gene, J gene. The D gene is left open where the match is weak. The size of a clone is reported for some rows only, either as once, few or many, or as a class for expanded clones.

DNA: TGCGCCAGCAGCCCGTATGCAGGGTTGAAGCCCCAGCATTTT
CDR3: CASSPYAGLKPQHF
size: .
D: .
length: 14
V: TRBV5-1
J: TRBJ1-5

DNA: TGCAGCGCGGGGACTAGCGGCTACGAGCAGTACTTC
CDR3: CSAGTSGYEQYF
size: .
D: TRBD2
length: 12
V: TRBV29-1
J: TRBJ2-7

DNA: TGTGCCAGCAGCGTAGCTACGGGGATTCCTTCCTACAATGAGCAGTTCTTC
CDR3: CASSVATGIPSYNEQFF
size: many
D: .
length: 17
V: TRBV9
J: TRBJ2-1

DNA: TGCAGCGTTTCCAGGGTTGGTGAAAAACTGTTTTTT
CDR3: CSVSRVGEKLFF
size: few
D: .
length: 12
V: TRBV29-1
J: TRBJ1-4

DNA: TGTGCCAGCAGCTTAATAGCGGGGCCTTACAATGAGCAGTTCTTC
CDR3: CASSLIAGPYNEQFF
size: .
D: TRBD2
length: 15
V: TRBV7-3
J: TRBJ2-1

DNA: TGTGCCAGCAGCTTAGCAGGGATGAACACTGAAGCTTTCTTT
CDR3: CASSLAGMNTEAFF
size: many
D: .
length: 14
V: TRBV7-8
J: TRBJ1-1

DNA: TGCAGCGTTGGGATACGGGCGAACACTGAAGCTTTCTTT
CDR3: CSVGIRANTEAFF
size: .
D: .
length: 13
V: TRBV29-1
J: TRBJ1-1

DNA: TGCAGTGCCCAGAAAGGGGGAGCCAAAAACATTCAGTACTTC
CDR3: CSAQKGGAKNIQYF
size: .
D: .
length: 14
V: TRBV20-1
J: TRBJ2-4

DNA: TGTGCCATCCGAGGGGAGGCGGCGAGAACCTACAATGAGCAGTTCTTC
CDR3: CAIRGEAARTYNEQFF
size: many
D: .
length: 16
V: TRBV10-3
J: TRBJ2-1

DNA: TGTGCCACCCGGGACAGGGAGTACAATGAGCAGTTCTTC
CDR3: CATRDREYNEQFF
size: large
D: TRBD1
length: 13
V: TRBV12-3/TRBV12-4
J: TRBJ2-1

DNA: TGTGCCAGTGTACTCTCTGGGGCCAACGTCCTGACTTTC
CDR3: CASVLSGANVLTF
size: many
D: .
length: 13
V: TRBV6-6
J: TRBJ2-6

DNA: TGTGCCAGCAGAAATGGGCGCGGGGCAAGGGGGGCCAACGTCCTGACTTTC
CDR3: CASRNGRGARGANVLTF
size: many
D: .
length: 17
V: TRBV6-2/TRBV6-3
J: TRBJ2-6

DNA: TGCAGTGCCTTGTCCCCTAGCGGGAGTTCCTACAATGAGCAGTTCTTC
CDR3: CSALSPSGSSYNEQFF
size: few
D: TRBD2
length: 16
V: TRBV20-1
J: TRBJ2-1

DNA: TGTGCCAGCAGTGTGACTCGGGATACGCAGTATTTT
CDR3: CASSVTRDTQYF
size: many
D: .
length: 12
V: TRBV12-3/TRBV12-4
J: TRBJ2-3

DNA: TGTGCCAGCAGTGAAACTAGATTCCGCGAGCAGTACTTC
CDR3: CASSETRFREQYF
size: many
D: .
length: 13
V: TRBV12-3/TRBV12-4
J: TRBJ2-7

DNA: TGCGCCAGCAGCTTTTTGCCTAGCGGCACAGATACGCAGTATTTT
CDR3: CASSFLPSGTDTQYF
size: few
D: .
length: 15
V: TRBV5-1
J: TRBJ2-3

DNA: TGCGCCAGCGCGGGGGGAGATACGCAGTATTTT
CDR3: CASAGGDTQYF
size: many
D: TRBD2
length: 11
V: TRBV5-1
J: TRBJ2-3

DNA: TGCAGTGCTAGAGACGGACAGGGAGGAAAACTGTTTTTT
CDR3: CSARDGQGGKLFF
size: many
D: TRBD1
length: 13
V: TRBV20-1
J: TRBJ1-4

DNA: TGTGCCAGCAGCTTGAGGGAACTGGCAACTGAAGCTTTCTTT
CDR3: CASSLRELATEAFF
size: .
D: .
length: 14
V: TRBV7-2
J: TRBJ1-1

DNA: TGCGCCAGCAGCTTGCGGACTAGCGGGAGCACAGATACGCAGTATTTT
CDR3: CASSLRTSGSTDTQYF
size: .
D: TRBD2
length: 16
V: TRBV5-1
J: TRBJ2-3

DNA: TGCAGTGCTAGAGATCAAACTGAAGCTTTCTTT
CDR3: CSARDQTEAFF
size: few
D: .
length: 11
V: TRBV20-1
J: TRBJ1-1

DNA: TGCGCCAGCAGCCCCGTGGCAGGGCAGTACGAGCAGTACTTC
CDR3: CASSPVAGQYEQYF
size: .
D: .
length: 14
V: TRBV5-1
J: TRBJ2-7

DNA: TGTGCCAGCATGTATGTGAGGGTTAACACCGGGGAGCTGTTTTTT
CDR3: CASMYVRVNTGELFF
size: many
D: .
length: 15
V: TRBV28
J: TRBJ2-2

DNA: TGCGCCAGCAGCCAAGACCTAGCGGGAGGAACATCAAGGAGAACCGGGGAGCTGTTTTTT
CDR3: CASSQDLAGGTSRRTGELFF
size: few
D: TRBD2
length: 20
V: TRBV4-1
J: TRBJ2-2

DNA: TGTGCCTGGAGCACCCCCGGGGCCAAAAACATTCAGTACTTC
CDR3: CAWSTPGAKNIQYF
size: .
D: .
length: 14
V: TRBV30
J: TRBJ2-4

DNA: TGCAGTGCTAGTACGTTGCAGCCCCCCATTGAGCAGTACTTC
CDR3: CSASTLQPPIEQYF
size: many
D: .
length: 14
V: TRBV20-1
J: TRBJ2-7

DNA: TGTGCCAGCAGCTTCTTCAGGGGAAGATGGACTGAAGCTTTCTTT
CDR3: CASSFFRGRWTEAFF
size: many
D: .
length: 15
V: TRBV5-5
J: TRBJ1-1